This T cell receptor beta chain originates from a study of blood T cell repertoires in COVID-19. In the study overall: PBMCs, B-cell-depleted T cells, or T cells provided the cDNA or gDNA that made up the material.

Trimming shortened V by 3 bases and J by 7 bases, and 15 bases separated the two germline ends. Germline lookup yields CDR1 KGHSH and CDR2 LQKENI. CDR3 length: 15 amino acids. Authors' methods: Researchers report that nucleated cell counts were estimated from reference gene primer amplification. Sequencing used immunoSEQ multiplex PCR; TCRdb keeps in-frame clones, though not all of them. V and J calls and clone size are as listed in that table; D and trimming were resolved from the DNA. The sample consists of over 250,000 clones, approximately 85% of them appearing once. Sequenced input: peripheral blood. This clonotype was obtained from a woman in her seventies with acute or convalescent COVID-19. The chain recombines TRBV18 with TRBJ1-4; D uncertain. CDR3 sequence (DNA): TGTGCCAGCTCACCGGGCCTACTGGAGGGTGAAAAACTGTTTTTT. Translated, it gives CASSPGLLEGEKLFF.